These T cell receptor beta chains were read from a single sample in a study of blood T cell repertoires in COVID-19. Sequencing was performed with immunoSEQ multiplex PCR; in TCRdb, only in-frame clones are kept and a portion is missing. The data show around 180,000 clones, with approximately 80% seen just once and over 1.5% held by the top ten. The sample consisted of peripheral blood. The receptors originated from a human donor in a cohort sampled during active COVID-19. The CDR3 runs from the conserved cysteine through the conserved F or W. Fields, in order: V gene, clone size, D gene, J gene, CDR3 protein, CDR3 DNA. The D gene is left open where the match is weak. Only some rows state a clone size, as once, few, many or a class for expanded clones.

TRBV19,-,-,TRBJ1-4,CASTLLGSATNEKLFF,TGTGCCAGTACTCTTTTGGGCAGTGCAACTAATGAAAAACTGTTTTTT
TRBV4-3,-,TRBD1,TRBJ1-2,CASSQGGGQGATYGYTF,TGCGCCAGCAGCCAAGGGGGAGGGCAGGGGGCAACCTATGGCTACACCTTC
TRBV2,-,-,TRBJ1-1,CASSEQGKNTEAFF,TGTGCCAGCAGTGAACAGGGGAAGAACACTGAAGCTTTCTTT
TRBV6-5,-,TRBD2,TRBJ2-7,CASRLAVSYEQYF,TGTGCCAGCCGACTAGCGGTTTCCTACGAGCAGTACTTC
TRBV6-2/TRBV6-3,-,-,TRBJ2-4,CASSYSGREIRGGLAKNIQYF,TGTGCCAGCAGTTACTCGGGTAGAGAAATTCGCGGAGGATTAGCCAAAAACATTCAGTACTTC
TRBV6-5,few,TRBD1,TRBJ1-2,CASSSPTGGNYGYTF,TGTGCCAGCAGTTCCCCGACAGGGGGCAACTATGGCTACACCTTC
TRBV4-3,-,TRBD2,TRBJ2-3,CASSQEGVALAGGITDTQYF,TGCGCCAGCAGCCAAGAAGGGGTGGCTCTAGCGGGGGGGATCACAGATACGCAGTATTTT
TRBV25-1,-,-,TRBJ2-5,CASSVGGGQQTQYF,TGTGCCAGCAGTGTTGGGGGGGGGCAGCAGACCCAGTACTTC
TRBV28,-,TRBD1,TRBJ1-1,CASSPPTGMYTEAFF,TGTGCCAGCAGTCCCCCGACAGGGATGTACACTGAAGCTTTCTTT
TRBV10-3,-,TRBD2,TRBJ2-2,CAISGQRGTGELFF,TGTGCCATCAGTGGGCAGCGGGGCACCGGGGAGCTGTTTTTT
TRBV21-1,-,-,TRBJ2-7,CARPNRAFMYEQYF,TGTGCCCGCCCGAACAGGGCCTTCATGTACGAGCAGTACTTC
TRBV12-5,-,TRBD2,TRBJ2-3,CASGLVQLAGADTQYF,TGTGCTAGTGGTTTGGTACAACTAGCGGGGGCAGATACGCAGTATTTT
TRBV5-5,-,-,TRBJ1-1,CASSTTGEAFF,TGTGCCAGCAGCACCACAGGTGAAGCTTTCTTT
TRBV6-5,once,TRBD1,TRBJ1-1,CASSYGDRGLNTEAFF,TGTGCCAGCAGTTACGGGGACAGGGGGCTGAACACTGAAGCTTTCTTT
TRBV5-6,-,TRBD1,TRBJ2-5,CASSLPSGGETQYF,TGTGCCAGCAGCTTGCCCTCAGGGGGAGAGACCCAGTACTTC
TRBV5-1,-,TRBD1,TRBJ1-5,CASSLRPGGYQPQHF,TGCGCCAGCAGCTTGAGGCCAGGGGGATATCAGCCCCAGCATTTT
TRBV9,-,-,TRBJ1-1,CASSSSGRARNTEAFF,TGTGCCAGCAGCTCGAGTGGGAGGGCGCGAAACACTGAAGCTTTCTTT
TRBV6-6,few,TRBD2,TRBJ2-3,CASSVSSGGPPGTQYF,TGTGCCAGCAGTGTGTCTAGCGGGGGGCCCCCCGGGACGCAGTATTTT
TRBV7-9,-,TRBD1,TRBJ1-3,CASSVQQGAGNTIYF,TGTGCCAGCAGCGTACAACAGGGGGCTGGAAACACCATATATTTT
TRBV9,once,-,TRBJ2-7,CASSKLTGALYEQYF,TGTGCCAGCAGCAAACTGACAGGCGCACTCTACGAGCAGTACTTC
TRBV5-1,-,-,TRBJ1-2,CASSFRQDGYGYTF,TGCGCCAGCAGCTTCCGACAGGATGGCTATGGCTACACCTTC
TRBV3-1/TRBV3-2,-,TRBD1,TRBJ2-7,CASSQPGQVSYEQYF,TGTGCCAGCAGCCAACCGGGACAGGTCTCTTACGAGCAGTACTTC
TRBV5-1,-,TRBD2,TRBJ2-3,CASSLALLAADTQYF,TGCGCCAGCAGCTTGGCTTTGCTAGCGGCAGATACGCAGTATTTT
TRBV7-2,-,TRBD1,TRBJ1-2,CASSPGDSSIYGYTF,TGTGCCAGCAGCCCCGGGGACAGCTCAATCTATGGCTACACCTTC
TRBV10-1,-,-,TRBJ2-7,CASSGRTGLSYEQYF,TGCGCCAGCAGTGGTCGAACAGGGTTGAGCTACGAGCAGTACTTC
TRBV6-2/TRBV6-3,-,TRBD2,TRBJ2-7,CASSSGTSGSRWGYEQYF,TGTGCCAGCAGTTCCGGGACTAGCGGGAGTAGGTGGGGTTACGAGCAGTACTTC
TRBV5-1,-,-,TRBJ1-3,CASSLGPRGSGNTIYF,TGCGCCAGCAGCTTGGGGCCCAGGGGATCAGGAAACACCATATATTTT